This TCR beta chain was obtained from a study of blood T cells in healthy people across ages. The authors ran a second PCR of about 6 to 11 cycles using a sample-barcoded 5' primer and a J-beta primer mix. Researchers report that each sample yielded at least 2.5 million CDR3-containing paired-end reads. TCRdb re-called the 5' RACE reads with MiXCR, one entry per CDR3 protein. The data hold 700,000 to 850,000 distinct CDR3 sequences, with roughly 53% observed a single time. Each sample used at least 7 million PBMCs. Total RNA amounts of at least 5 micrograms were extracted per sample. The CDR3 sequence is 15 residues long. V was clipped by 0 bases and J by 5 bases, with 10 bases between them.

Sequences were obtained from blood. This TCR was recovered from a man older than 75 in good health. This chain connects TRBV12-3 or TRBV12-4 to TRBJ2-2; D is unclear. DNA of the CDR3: TGTGCCAGCAGTTTAGCCCTACAGAAGACCGGGGAGCTGTTTTTT. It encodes CASSLALQKTGELFF.